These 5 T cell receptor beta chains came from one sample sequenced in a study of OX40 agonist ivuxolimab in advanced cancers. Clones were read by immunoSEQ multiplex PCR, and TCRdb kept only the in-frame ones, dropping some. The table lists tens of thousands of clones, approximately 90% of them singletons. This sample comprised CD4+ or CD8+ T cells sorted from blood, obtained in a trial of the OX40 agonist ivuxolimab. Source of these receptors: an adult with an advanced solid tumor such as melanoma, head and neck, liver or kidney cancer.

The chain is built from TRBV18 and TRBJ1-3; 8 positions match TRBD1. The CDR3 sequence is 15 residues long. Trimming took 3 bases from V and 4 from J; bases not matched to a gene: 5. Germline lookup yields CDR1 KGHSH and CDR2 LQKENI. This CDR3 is CASSPGQVAGNTIYF. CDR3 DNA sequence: TGTGCCAGCTCACCGGGACAGGTGGCGGGAAACACCATATATTTT.

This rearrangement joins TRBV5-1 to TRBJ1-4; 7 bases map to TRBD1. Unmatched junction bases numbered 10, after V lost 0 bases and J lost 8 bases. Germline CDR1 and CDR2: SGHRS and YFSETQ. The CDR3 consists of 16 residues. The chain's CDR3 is CASSLAPAGGSEKLFF. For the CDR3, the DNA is TGCGCCAGCAGCTTGGCCCCAGCAGGGGGATCGGAAAAACTGTTTTTT.

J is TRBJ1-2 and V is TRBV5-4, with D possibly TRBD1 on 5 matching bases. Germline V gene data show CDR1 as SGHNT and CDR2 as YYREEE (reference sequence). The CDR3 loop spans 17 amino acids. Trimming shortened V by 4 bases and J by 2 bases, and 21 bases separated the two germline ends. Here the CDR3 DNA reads TGTGCCAGCAGCGCCGACGGGGGTTTCCCACTGAACTATGGCTACACCTTC. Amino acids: CASSADGGFPLNYGYTF.

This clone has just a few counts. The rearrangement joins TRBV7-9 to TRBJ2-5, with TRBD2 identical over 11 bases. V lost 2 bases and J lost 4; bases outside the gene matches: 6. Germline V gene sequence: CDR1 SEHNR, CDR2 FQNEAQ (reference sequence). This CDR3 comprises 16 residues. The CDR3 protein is CASSLLGLAGGETQYF. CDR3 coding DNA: TGTGCCAGCAGCTTACTCGGTCTAGCGGGAGGAGAGACCCAGTACTTC.

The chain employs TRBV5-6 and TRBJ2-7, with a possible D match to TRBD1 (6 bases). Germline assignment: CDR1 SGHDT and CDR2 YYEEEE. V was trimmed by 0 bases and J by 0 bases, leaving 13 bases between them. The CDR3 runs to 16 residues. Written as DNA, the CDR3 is TGTGCCAGCAGCTTGGCCAAAGGACAGAGCTCCTACGAGCAGTACTTC. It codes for CASSLAKGQSSYEQYF.